This record concerns one TCR beta chain sequence. Per germline, CDR1 SGHRS and CDR2 YFSETQ. CDR3 size: 15 residues. V lost 3 bases, J lost 2 bases, and 8 bases stayed unmatched. This entry comes from a study of blood T cell repertoires in COVID-19. Turning to the study itself: The study drew acute and convalescent COVID-19 samples from the United States, Italy and Spain. T cells, B-cell-depleted T cells, or PBMCs provided the cDNA or gDNA that served as material.

In the original workflow: By means of reference gene primer amplification, nucleated cell counts were estimated. Profiled with immunoSEQ multiplex PCR; TCRdb holds only in-frame clones, not every one. For V, J and clone size, that table is used; D and trimming come from the DNA. The sample includes 70,000 or so clones, 65% to 90% of them seen just once. V and J are TRBV5-1 and TRBJ2-7, with TRBD1 matching over 7 bases. The origin of this receptor is a woman aged 60-70 years with acute or convalescent COVID-19. Sequencing was performed on peripheral blood. The CDR3: CASSWGGTATYEQYF. CDR3 in DNA: TGCGCCAGCAGCTGGGGTGGGACAGCAACCTACGAGCAGTACTTC.